This TCR beta chain was identified in a study of T cell responses to AZD1222 COVID-19 vaccine (dated by TCRdb to 2020 to 2023). At the level of the whole study: TCR sequencing was performed for about 250 trial participants, of whom about 200 were given two doses of AZD1222 and around 25 were given two doses of MenACWY control vaccine. Trial participants were enrolled into age subgroups of 18-55, 56-69 and 70-plus years, which contained 148, 28 and 57 TCR-sequenced participants, respectively.

In light of the paper, this sample's time point label describes: about 28 days (+/-7) after the second vaccine dose. AZD1222 recipients whose second dose came at about 4 weeks and those whose second dose came at about 12 weeks were combined into one group, since spike-specific TCR depth and breadth did not differ between the two schedules. Samples from vaccinated people were obtained from the UK trials COV001 and COV002, which included a single-blind randomized controlled phase 2/3 trial of AZD1222 (ChAdOx1 nCoV-19) in healthy adults. For TCRbeta chain sequencing, PBMC samples were collected from trial participants at day 0 and at day 28 after the second dose. On this clone itself: Its specific antigen is unknown. No quality values exist for individual bases; no much larger clone is one base distant.

The germline V gene gives CDR1 as MGHDK and CDR2 as SYGVNS. From the cysteine up to the phenylalanine, the CDR3 has a length of 16 residues. The sequence is cut down to CDR3 DNA, 48 bases in frame from base 1. V is pruned by 1 base and J by 5 bases, leaving 8 bases of the junction without a gene match. The CDR3 regions of human TCRbeta chains were analyzed by immunosequencing. The source study handled its data this way. TCRs in the repertoires were matched against a reference library of SARS-CoV-2-specific TCRs that had been generated with the MIRA antigen-specificity platform. Breadth was defined as the fraction of unique TCRs that were SARS-CoV-2-associated. Depth was defined as the fraction of total T cells that were SARS-CoV-2-associated. Using the MIRA data, each spike-specific TCR was assigned both to the spike region to which the TCR was reactive and to a CD4 or CD8 class. Log10-transformed breadth and depth values were compared by one-way ANOVA with Sidak's multiple comparisons tests. TCRdb's version of the immuneACCESS table is confined to in-frame rearrangements and falls short of the full clone set. An unresolved V gene accounts for under half of the shortfall where checked; the remainder is of unknown origin. V and J calls and clone size are copied from that table; D and trimming were computed from the DNA. In all, the sample holds roughly 170,000 clones, and 94% of those were seen once. 1.6% of the sample rests with the top ten.

General conclusions and limits of the study: In the small 56-69-year group, the increase in depth fell short of significance, most likely because of low power. Only five or six AZD1222 recipients were SARS-CoV-2 seropositive at baseline, limiting conclusions about previously exposed vaccinees. Vaccine-associated CD4 TCRs spanned the whole spike protein, with dominant responses in regions 160-218 and 743-854. Most participants were white British and females outnumbered males, and the authors suggested that clonal diversity may have been underestimated. Because no day 14 peak-response samples were available, repertoires were characterized only after the peak T cell response. Reportedly, almost half of the unique spike-specific TCRs recognized epitopes lying outside the regions that are mutated in the B.1.351 and B.1.1.7 variants. After two AZD1222 doses, spike-specific TCR breadth and depth were significantly higher than at day 0 and than in MenACWY recipients.

This receptor chain uses TRBV25-1 and TRBJ2-5; 9 bases in the junction line up with TRBD1. The clonotype comes from an adult who received the AZD1222 COVID-19 vaccine. The material was peripheral blood, obtained 28 days after the second AZD1222 dose. The CDR3 protein sequence reads: CASSEFLGQGGETQYF. The nucleotides read TGTGCCAGCAGTGAATTCTTGGGACAGGGTGGGGAGACCCAGTACTTC.